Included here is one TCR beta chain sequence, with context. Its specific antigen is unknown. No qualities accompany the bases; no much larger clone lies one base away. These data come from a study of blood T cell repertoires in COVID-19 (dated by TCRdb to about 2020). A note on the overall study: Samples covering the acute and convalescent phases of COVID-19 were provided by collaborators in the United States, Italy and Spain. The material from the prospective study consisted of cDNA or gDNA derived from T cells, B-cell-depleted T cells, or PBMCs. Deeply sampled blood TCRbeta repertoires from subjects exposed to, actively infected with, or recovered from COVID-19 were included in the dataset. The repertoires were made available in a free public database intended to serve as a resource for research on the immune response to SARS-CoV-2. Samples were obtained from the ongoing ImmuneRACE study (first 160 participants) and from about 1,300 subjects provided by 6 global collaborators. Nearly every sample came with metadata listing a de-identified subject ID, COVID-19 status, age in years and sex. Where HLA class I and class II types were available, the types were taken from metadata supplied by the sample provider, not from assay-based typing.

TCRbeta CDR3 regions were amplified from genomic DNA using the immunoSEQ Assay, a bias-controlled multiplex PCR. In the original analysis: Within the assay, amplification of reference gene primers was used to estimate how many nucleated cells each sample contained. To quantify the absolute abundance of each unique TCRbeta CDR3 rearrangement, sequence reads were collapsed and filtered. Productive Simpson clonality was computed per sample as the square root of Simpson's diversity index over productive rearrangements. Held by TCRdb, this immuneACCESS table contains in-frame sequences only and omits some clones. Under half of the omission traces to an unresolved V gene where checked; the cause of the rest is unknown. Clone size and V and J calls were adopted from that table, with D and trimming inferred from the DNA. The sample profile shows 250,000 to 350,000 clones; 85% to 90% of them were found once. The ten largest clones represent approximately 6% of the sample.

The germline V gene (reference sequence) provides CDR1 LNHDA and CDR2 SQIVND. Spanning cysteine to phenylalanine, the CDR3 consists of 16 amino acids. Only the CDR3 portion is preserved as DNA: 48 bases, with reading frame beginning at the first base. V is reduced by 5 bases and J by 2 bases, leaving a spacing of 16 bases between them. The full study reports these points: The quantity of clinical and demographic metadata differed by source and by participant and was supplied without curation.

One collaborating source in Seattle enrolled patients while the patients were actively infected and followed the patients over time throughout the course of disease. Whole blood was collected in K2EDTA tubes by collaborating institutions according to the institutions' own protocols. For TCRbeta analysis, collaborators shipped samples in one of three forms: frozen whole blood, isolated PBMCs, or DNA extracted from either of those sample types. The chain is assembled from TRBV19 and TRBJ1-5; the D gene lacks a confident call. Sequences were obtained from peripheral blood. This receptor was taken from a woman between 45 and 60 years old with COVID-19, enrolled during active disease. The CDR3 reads CASSSRQTSRNQPQHF. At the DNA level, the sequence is TGTGCCAGTAGTTCAAGACAAACGAGTCGCAATCAGCCCCAGCATTTT. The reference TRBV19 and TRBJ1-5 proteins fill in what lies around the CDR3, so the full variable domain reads DGGITQSPKYLFRKEGQNVTLSCEQNLNHDAMYWYRQDPGQGLRLIYYSQIVNDFQKGDIAEGYSVSREKKESFPLTVTSAQKNPTAFYLCASSSRQTSRNQPQHFGDGTRLSIL.